This T cell receptor (beta chain) was recorded in a study of chemoradiotherapy in HPV16-positive cancers. Study-wide results and limits: Candidate HPV-specific clones and E7-related TCR motifs grew in tumor during treatment. HPV-specific T cells were functionally defined from only two HPV16-positive patients. HPV-responsive T-cell expansion during chemoradiotherapy was linked to improved recurrence-free survival in HPV16-positive patients.

V shed 0 bases and J shed 0 bases, with 6 bases lying between them. CDR1 and CDR2 (germline): SGHRS, YFSETQ. The CDR3 spans 14 residues. Samples were taken several times over chemoradiotherapy. The repertoire was sequenced with immunoSEQ multiplex PCR; TCRdb's copy has only in-frame clones and lacks some. The sample lists about 5,100 clones, around 78% occurring once. In regard to this clone: Its antigen is undetermined.

The gene calls are TRBV5-1 and TRBJ1-2; no reliable D call. The source is a human donor with HPV-associated anogenital cancer. Sequenced here: tumor tissue, sampled from a patient who underwent chemoradiotherapy. Here the CDR3 reads CASSLDIANYGYTF. CDR3 DNA: TGCGCCAGCAGCTTGGACATCGCTAACTATGGCTACACCTTC.